The next 16 T cell receptor beta chains were all read from a single sample in a study of low-dose radiotherapy and immunotherapy resistance in tumors. Described time point: after trial treatment. Treatment specified: LDRT plus nivolumab, ipilimumab, low-dose cyclophosphamide and aspirin (RACIN trial). First-strand cDNA relied on TRAV- and TRBV-specific primers spanning alpha and beta chains. Amplification, which lasted roughly 20 PCR cycles, used a constant-region primer and V-primer adapter to amplify TCRs. One entry per CDR3 protein results from TCRdb running MiXCR on the reads. The repertoire consists of 75,000 to 95,000 distinct CDR3 sequences, with 20% to 25% occurring once and the leading ten covering over 10%. The sequencing here drew on PBMCs, taken after low-dose radiotherapy plus immunotherapy. The receptors here all came from a female donor with ovarian cancer.

This clonotype was seen at least ten times. The V and J genes are TRBV4-1 and TRBJ1-5, with a weak D call TRBD1 (5 bases). Trimming stripped 0 bases from V and 5 bases from J, with 14 bases between. This CDR3 spans 16 amino acids. CDR1 is MGHRA, CDR2 YSYEKL, per germline. The CDR3 reads CASSQERGVGHQPQHF. CDR3 nucleotides: TGCGCCAGCAGCCAAGAAAGGGGAGTCGGCCATCAGCCCCAGCATTTT.

This clonotype has ten or more counts. The rearrangement joins TRBV4-2 to TRBJ1-1; 8 nucleotides line up with TRBD1. The V gene's germline CDR1 is LGHNA and CDR2 YNFKEQ. The CDR3 is made up of 20 amino acids. V was pared by 0 bases and J by 0 bases, with 15 bases of the junction left unmatched. The CDR3 spells CASSQDLVSRDRPMNTEAFF. The CDR3 DNA sequence: TGTGCCAGCAGCCAAGATCTTGTGTCCCGGGACAGGCCTATGAACACTGAAGCTTTCTTT.

A remark on this clonotype: This probably arose from a read error, given a far larger clone one base away. The chain carries TRBV28 and TRBJ1-3; D remains ambiguous. This CDR3 has 15 amino acids. CDR1 MDHEN and CDR2 SYDVKM come from the germline V gene. The V and J ends lost 2 bases and 4 bases respectively, with 12 bases between them. The CDR3 protein is CASSLPSLGGNTIYF. CDR3 in DNA: TGTGCCAGCAGTTTACCGAGTCTGGGGGGAAACACCATATATTTT.

This clonotype came up many times. The chain combines TRBV7-3 with TRBJ2-1; TRBD2 matches 12 bases. The V gene's germline CDR1 is SGHTA and CDR2 FQGTGA. The CDR3 runs to 15 residues. With V trimmed by 6 bases and J by 4 bases, 4 bases remained unmatched. The CDR3 is CASSPLAGGYNEQFF. CDR3 DNA sequence: TGTGCCAGCAGTCCGCTAGCGGGGGGGTACAATGAGCAGTTCTTC.

A note on this clonotype: A far larger clone differs by one base, so this is likely a read error. The chain carries TRBV5-8 and TRBJ2-5, with unresolved D. Germline-derived CDR1 and CDR2 are SGHTS and YDEGEE. This CDR3 has 14 amino acids. The DNA of the CDR3 is TGTGCCAGCAGCTTGTTGACGGCACAAGGGACCCAGTACTTC. It codes for CASSLLTAQGTQYF.

This clonotype was picked up many times. The J gene is TRBJ1-3, the V gene TRBV7-2; D possibly corresponds to TRBD1 (5 bases). This CDR3 region has 16 residues. V was shortened by 1 base and J by 2 bases, with 12 bases between the two germline ends. Germline V gene sequence: CDR1 SGHTA, CDR2 FQGNSA. The CDR3 region is CASSLGLGAAGNTIYF. CDR3 DNA: TGTGCCAGCAGCTTAGGACTTGGGGCAGCTGGAAACACCATATATTTT.

Concerning this clonotype itself: A far larger clone is just one base off, so this is likely a read error. The gene calls are TRBV6-6 and TRBJ2-5, with D hard to call. V dropped 8 bases and J dropped 5 bases, with 12 bases sitting between them. This CDR3 spans 12 amino acids. The V gene's germline CDR1 is MNHNY and CDR2 SVGAGI (reference sequence). CDR3 sequence: CASGEAYETQYF. CDR3 DNA: TGTGCCAGCGGTGAAGCTTACGAGACCCAGTACTTC.

The table lists this clonotype with a few counts. This sequence joins TRBV28 and TRBJ2-3, with 8 nucleotides matching TRBD2. The germline V gene encodes CDR1 MDHEN and CDR2 SYDVKM. Losses at the gene ends were 2 bases for V and 1 base for J; bases not matched to a gene: 2. There are 15 residues in the CDR3. The CDR3 DNA reads TGTGCCAGCAGTTTACCACTAGCGGGCACAGATACGCAGTATTTT. Protein sequence: CASSLPLAGTDTQYF.

For this clonotype: A far larger clone is only one base removed, so a read error is likely. The genes are TRBV6-2 or TRBV6-3 and TRBJ1-2; 10 nucleotides agree with TRBD1. The CDR3 spans 19 residues. The V segment lost 4 bases and the J segment 0 bases; nucleotides outside the gene matches: 14. CDR1 and CDR2 from the germline V gene are MNHEY and SVGEGT. The CDR3 sequence is CASSSRGPGTGDSNYGYTF. The CDR3 coding sequence is TGTGCCAGCAGTTCCCGGGGCCCTGGGACAGGGGACTCTAACTATGGCTACACCTTC.

The chain links TRBV7-6 to TRBJ2-7; 12 bases fit TRBD2. J gave up 6 bases and V 4 bases, and 10 bases lay outside the gene matches. The CDR3 spans 16 residues. CDR1 SGHVS and CDR2 FNYEAQ come from the germline V gene. The CDR3: CASSSPRLAGVGEQYF. CDR3 DNA: TGTGCCAGCAGCTCTCCAAGACTAGCGGGAGTCGGCGAGCAGTACTTC. The full variable domain, completed using reference TRBV7-6 and TRBJ2-7, is GAGVSQSPRYKVTKRGQDVALRCDPISGHVSLYWYRQALGQGPEFLTYFNYEAQQDKSGLPNDRFSAERPEGSISTLTIQRTEQRDSAMYRCASSSPRLAGVGEQYFGPGTRLTVT.

This sequence joins TRBV6-8 and TRBJ1-1; D may be TRBD1 (5 bases). Germline V CDR1 and CDR2: MNHGY, SAAAGT. V lost 6 bases and J 2 bases, leaving 13 bases between the germline ends. The CDR3 has 14 amino acids. The CDR3 loop reads CASSPPGLNTEAFF. The CDR3 DNA reads TGTGCCAGCAGCCCTCCAGGGTTAAACACTGAAGCTTTCTTT.

This clonotype has at least ten counts. The rearrangement joins TRBV18 to TRBJ1-1, with a possible D match to TRBD1 (6 bases). V was shortened by 1 base and J by 5 bases, with 8 bases between the two germline ends. The germline V gene has CDR1 KGHSH and CDR2 LQKENI. The CDR3 runs 13 residues. CDR3 coding DNA: TGTGCCAGCTCACCACAGGGGGGGACTGAAGCTTTCTTT. Translated, it gives CASSPQGGTEAFF.

The chain uses TRBV7-2 and TRBJ2-3; D tentatively fits TRBD1 or TRBD2 (5 bases each). There are 14 residues in the CDR3. CDR1 and CDR2 (germline): SGHTA, FQGNSA. The V and J ends lost 1 base and 6 bases respectively, with 11 bases between them. Here the CDR3 reads CASSLGQWGDTQYF. CDR3 DNA: TGTGCCAGCAGCTTAGGCCAGTGGGGGGATACGCAGTATTTT.

This clonotype appeared many times. V usage is TRBV30 and J usage is TRBJ1-2; D possibly corresponds to TRBD1 (6 bases). Germline V CDR1 and CDR2: GTSNPN, SVGIG (reference sequence). This CDR3 spans 15 amino acids. V was shortened by 0 bases and J by 8 bases, with 19 bases between the two germline ends. CDR3 sequence (DNA): TGTGCCTGGAGTGTACGGGGGCAGGGAAGAGAGGGCTACACCTTC. Translation: CAWSVRGQGREGYTF.

Ten or more counts support this clonotype. The chain combines TRBV19 with TRBJ1-2; TRBD1 matches at 9 bases. CDR1 and CDR2 from the germline V gene are LNHDA and SQIVND (reference sequence). Trimming cost V 4 bases and J 2 bases; bases outside gene matches: 5. The CDR3 sequence is 15 residues long. This CDR3 reads CASSTPGTGNYGYTF. The CDR3 DNA follows: TGTGCCAGTAGTACACCCGGGACAGGGAACTATGGCTACACCTTC. The full variable domain, rest sourced from reference TRBV19 and TRBJ1-2, is DGGITQSPKYLFRKEGQNVTLSCEQNLNHDAMYWYRQDPGQGLRLIYYSQIVNDFQKGDIAEGYSVSREKKESFPLTVTSAQKNPTAFYLCASSTPGTGNYGYTFGSGTRLTVV.

This clonotype was recorded at least ten times. V is TRBV12-3 or TRBV12-4 and J is TRBJ1-5; D is unclear. There are 14 residues in the CDR3. V lost 3 bases, J lost 3 bases, and 9 bases lay in between. CDR3 protein: CASSFSGVNQPQHF. The CDR3 nucleotides are TGTGCCAGCAGTTTTTCAGGAGTCAATCAGCCCCAGCATTTT.